This T cell receptor (beta chain) was profiled in a study of cytomegalovirus exposure and HLA in healthy donors. As for the study in general: The early release's HLA-typed donors yielded approximately 85 million unique TCRs. Study results and limitations: A later analysis linked a missense variant in DCLRE1C to the trimming of TCR beta V and J genes.

Losses at the gene ends were 0 bases for V and 6 bases for J; bases not matched to a gene: 8. Germline CDR1 and CDR2: GTSNPN and SVGIG (reference sequence). CDR3 length: 15 residues. PCR employed 60 Vbeta and 13 Jbeta primers. The method was immunoSEQ multiplex PCR; TCRdb's version includes in-frame clones alone and lacks a portion of them. The sample lists 110,000 or so clones, about 12% occurring once. The sample holds a few counts of this clone. Its antigen remains unknown. The chain links TRBV30 to TRBJ1-5; 7 nucleotides agree with TRBD1. Sequencing input: PBMCs. The sequence derives from a man aged 35 to 55 in good health and CMV-seropositive. The CDR3 spells CAWSVPRQGIQPQHF. CDR3 bases: TGTGCCTGGAGTGTCCCCCGACAGGGCATTCAGCCCCAGCATTTT.